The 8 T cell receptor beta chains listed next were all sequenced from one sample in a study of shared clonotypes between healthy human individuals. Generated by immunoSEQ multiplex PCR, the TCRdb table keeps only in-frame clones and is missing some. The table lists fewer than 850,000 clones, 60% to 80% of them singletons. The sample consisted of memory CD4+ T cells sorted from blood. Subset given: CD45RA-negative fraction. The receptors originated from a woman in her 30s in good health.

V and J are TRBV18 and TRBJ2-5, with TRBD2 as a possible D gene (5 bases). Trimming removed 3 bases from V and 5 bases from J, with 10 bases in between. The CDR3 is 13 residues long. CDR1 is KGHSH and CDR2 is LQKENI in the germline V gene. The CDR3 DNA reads TGTGCCAGCTCACCGGGCGGGCCGGAGACCCAGTACTTC. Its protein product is CASSPGGPETQYF.

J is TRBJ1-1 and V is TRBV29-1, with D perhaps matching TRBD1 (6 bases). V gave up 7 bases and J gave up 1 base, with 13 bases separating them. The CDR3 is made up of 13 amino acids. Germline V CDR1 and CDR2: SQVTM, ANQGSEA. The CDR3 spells CSAQGQQNTEAFF. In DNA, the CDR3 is TGCAGCGCACAAGGACAGCAGAACACTGAAGCTTTCTTT.

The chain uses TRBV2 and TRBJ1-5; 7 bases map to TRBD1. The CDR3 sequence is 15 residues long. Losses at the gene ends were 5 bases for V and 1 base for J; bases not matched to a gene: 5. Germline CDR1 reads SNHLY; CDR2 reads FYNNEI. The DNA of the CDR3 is TGTGCCAGCAGTTTGTCAGGGGGAAGCAATCAGCCCCAGCATTTT. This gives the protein CASSLSGGSNQPQHF. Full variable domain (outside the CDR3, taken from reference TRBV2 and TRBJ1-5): EPEVTQTPSHQVTQMGQEVILRCVPISNHLYFYWYRQILGQKVEFLVSFYNNEISEKSEIFDDQFSVERPDGSNFTLKIRSTKLEDSAMYFCASSLSGGSNQPQHFGDGTRLSIL.

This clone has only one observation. CDR3 nucleotide sequence: TGTGCCAGCAGTGAAGGCCCCACAGATACGCAGTATTTT. Protein product: CASSEGPTDTQYF. V gene TRBV2 combines with J gene TRBJ2-3; D is unclear. V was shortened by 1 base and J by 2 bases, with 4 bases between the two germline ends. This CDR3 has 13 residues. Germline V gives CDR1 SNHLY, CDR2 FYNNEI.

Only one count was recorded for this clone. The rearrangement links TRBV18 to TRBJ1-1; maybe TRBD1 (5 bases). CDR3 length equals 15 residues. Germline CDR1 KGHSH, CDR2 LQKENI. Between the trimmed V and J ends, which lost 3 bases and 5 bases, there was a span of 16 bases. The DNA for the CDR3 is TGTGCCAGCTCACCGAGAGTCCAGGGTAGGACTGAAGCTTTCTTT. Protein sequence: CASSPRVQGRTEAFF.

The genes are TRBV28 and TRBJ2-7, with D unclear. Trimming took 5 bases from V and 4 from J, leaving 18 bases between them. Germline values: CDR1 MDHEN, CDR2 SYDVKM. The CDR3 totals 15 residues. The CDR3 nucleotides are TGTGCCAGCAGTGCCCTGGCACTTCATAGGTACGAGCAGTACTTC. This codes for CASSALALHRYEQYF.

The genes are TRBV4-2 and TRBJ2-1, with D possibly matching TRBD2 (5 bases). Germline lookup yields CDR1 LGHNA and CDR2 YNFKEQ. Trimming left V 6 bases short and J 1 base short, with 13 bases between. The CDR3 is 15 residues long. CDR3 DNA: TGTGCCAGCAGATACAGCGGCGGATCCTACAATGAGCAGTTCTTC. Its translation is CASRYSGGSYNEQFF.

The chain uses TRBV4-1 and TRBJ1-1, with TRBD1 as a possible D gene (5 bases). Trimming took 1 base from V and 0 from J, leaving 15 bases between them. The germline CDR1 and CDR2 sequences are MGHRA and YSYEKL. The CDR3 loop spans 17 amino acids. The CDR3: CASSQGGGRALNTEAFF. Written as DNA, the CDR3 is TGCGCCAGCAGCCAAGGGGGCGGGCGGGCACTGAACACTGAAGCTTTCTTT.